Shown below are 8 T cell receptor beta chains from a single sample sequenced in a study of blood T cell repertoires in COVID-19. This table comes from immunoSEQ multiplex PCR, and its TCRdb copy is limited to in-frame clones, with some not included. The sample has under 150,000 clones; 85% are singletons. The sample comprised peripheral blood. The receptors here all came from a human donor in a cohort sampled during active COVID-19.

V is TRBV27 and J is TRBJ2-5; TRBD1 agrees at 11 bases. Germline CDR1 and CDR2: MNHEY and SMNVEV (reference sequence). With 10 bases clipped from V and 5 bases from J, the junction kept 6 bases outside the gene matches. The CDR3 consists of 13 residues. CDR3 DNA sequence: TGTGCCACCTCTGGACAGGGGGCGGAGACCCAGTACTTC. Protein sequence: CATSGQGAETQYF.

The J gene is TRBJ2-6, the V gene TRBV28, with a tentative D call TRBD1 (6 bases). Trimming removed 10 bases at V and 2 bases at J, with 27 bases between. The germline V gene encodes CDR1 MDHEN and CDR2 SYDVKM. This CDR3 has 19 amino acids. The CDR3 spells CATMWTEPFSVPGANVLTF. For the CDR3, the DNA is TGTGCCACCATGTGGACAGAACCCTTCTCTGTTCCTGGGGCCAACGTCCTGACTTTC. The full variable domain, with the rest looked up from reference TRBV28 and TRBJ2-6, is DVKVTQSSRYLVKRTGEKVFLECVQDMDHENMFWYRQDPGLGLRLIYFSYDVKMKEKGDIPEGYSVSREKKERFSLILESASTNQTSMYLCATMWTEPFSVPGANVLTFGAGSRLTVL.

The chain links TRBV3-1 (or the pseudogene TRBV3-2) to TRBJ1-3, with 7 bases matching TRBD1. This CDR3 region has 16 residues. From germline, CDR1 is LGHDT and CDR2 YNNKEL (reference sequence). J lost 0 bases, V lost 7 bases, and 9 bases had no gene match. CDR3 amino acids: CASTRGDRASGNTIYF. In nucleotides, the CDR3 is TGTGCCAGCACCCGAGGTGACAGGGCCTCTGGAAACACCATATATTTT.

This chain uses TRBV6-5 with TRBJ1-5; tentatively, D is TRBD1 (5 bases). The germline V gene has CDR1 MNHEY and CDR2 SVGAGI. Trimming stripped 2 bases from V and 4 bases from J, with 12 bases between. This CDR3 comprises 15 residues. The CDR3 nucleotides read TGTGCCAGCAGTTACGCCAGGGCTGGGAATCAGCCCCAGCATTTT. Translating it yields CASSYARAGNQPQHF.

The V call is TRBV5-1, the J call TRBJ2-7, with a weak D call TRBD1 (6 bases). Germline loops: CDR1 SGHRS, CDR2 YFSETQ. Trimming stripped 0 bases from V and 3 bases from J, with 19 bases between. The CDR3 runs 17 residues. CDR3 nucleotide sequence: TGCGCCAGCAGCTTGGATTGGGGCAGGGGCGTTTTCTACGAGCAGTACTTC. Residues: CASSLDWGRGVFYEQYF.

This clone was observed a single time. Sequence at one end of the junction differs from germline and may be a read error. At the DNA level, this CDR3 is encoded by other sequences in the same sample as well. This rearrangement joins TRBV5-1 to TRBJ1-6; D unresolved. The CDR3 runs to 15 residues. Germline CDR1 and CDR2: SGHRS and YFSETQ. Written as DNA, the CDR3 is TGTGCCAGCAGCTTGAAGTTGTCGGGTAATTCACCCCTCCACTTT. It encodes CASSLKLSGNSPLHF. The whole variable domain, remainder taken from reference TRBV5-1 and TRBJ1-6, is KAGVTQTPRYLIKTRGQQVTLSCSPISGHRSVSWYQQTPGQGLQFLFEYFSETQRNKGNFPGRFSGRQFSNSRSEMNVSTLELGDSALYLCASSLKLSGNSPLHFGNGTRLTVT.

The CDR3 region is CSVEKGLVADTQYF. The CDR3 bases are TGCAGCGTTGAAAAGGGACTAGTTGCAGATACGCAGTATTTT. The J gene is TRBJ2-3, the V gene TRBV29-1; TRBD2 aligns across 8 bases. The ends lost 2 bases at V and 4 bases at J; junction bases unmatched: 5. From germline, CDR1 is SQVTM and CDR2 ANQGSEA. This CDR3 region has 14 residues.

With regard to this clone: The junction and the germline gene differ at one end; a read error may be behind it. This chain joins TRBV6-1 and TRBJ2-1; TRBD2 agrees at 9 bases. There are 16 residues in the CDR3. Germline CDR1 MNHNS, CDR2 SASEGT. CDR3 residues: CASSKALRGGLNEQFF. Written as DNA, the CDR3 is TGTGCCAGCAGTAAAGCTCTGCGGGGGGGCCTGAATGAGCAGTTCTTC.